This T cell receptor beta chain was identified during a study of cytomegalovirus exposure and HLA in healthy donors. On the study more broadly: Unique TCRs from HLA-typed donors, 80 million to 90 million of them, were held in an early data release.

PCR primers comprised 60 Vbeta and 13 Jbeta primers. TCRdb's copy holds only in-frame clones and misses some; the assay was immunoSEQ multiplex PCR. This table holds around 97,000 clones. As regards this clone: Its antigen is undetermined.

Broader study findings: Reports credit the classifier with highly specific, highly sensitive diagnosis of cytomegalovirus status.

This CDR3 spans 15 amino acids. V dropped 5 bases and J dropped 2 bases, with 14 bases sitting between them. Looked up from germline, CDR1 is SGHTA and CDR2 is FQGNSA. The V call is TRBV7-2, the J call TRBJ2-3; D is unresolved. This TCR came from a middle-aged man in good health and CMV-seronegative. Sample: PBMCs. DNA of the CDR3: TGTGCCAGCAGCATCCCCGATCAAGCCACAGATACGCAGTATTTT. It yields the protein CASSIPDQATDTQYF.